These 19 T cell receptor beta chains were sequenced from one sample in a study of blood T cell repertoires in COVID-19. Assay used: immunoSEQ multiplex PCR; TCRdb lists only in-frame clones, some missing. In the table there are 330,000 or so clones, approximately 89% of which are singletons. Sequencing was performed on PBMCs or T cells enriched from blood (not recorded which). Every receptor here comes from a man aged 25 to 45 who had recovered from COVID-19.

The chain is built from TRBV19 and TRBJ1-2, with TRBD1 matching over 9 bases. Germline lookup yields CDR1 LNHDA and CDR2 SQIVND (reference sequence). CDR3 length: 16 residues. V shed 6 bases and J 8 bases; nucleotides not matched to a gene: 16. CDR3 coding DNA: TGTGCCAGTAGGACTTACAGGGGGCCGGCGGGGACGGGCTACACCTTC. Translating it yields CASRTYRGPAGTGYTF.

The chain links TRBV4-1 to TRBJ1-3, with 7 bases identical to TRBD1. The V gene's germline CDR1 is MGHRA and CDR2 YSYEKL. This CDR3 comprises 13 residues. Trimming removed 3 bases from V and 5 bases from J; junction bases left unmatched: 1. In DNA form, the CDR3 reads TGCGCCAGCAGCCAGGACAGGAGAAACACCATATATTTT. Translation: CASSQDRRNTIYF.

Only a few counts were recorded for this clone. The V call is TRBV28, the J call TRBJ1-2; D call uncertain. CDR1 and CDR2 from the germline V gene are MDHEN and SYDVKM. The CDR3 spans 15 residues. Trimming stripped 1 base from V and 6 bases from J, with 15 bases between. This CDR3 is CASSLLTPAEDGYTF. The CDR3 nucleotides read TGTGCCAGCAGTTTATTAACCCCCGCGGAGGATGGCTACACCTTC.

The rearrangement links TRBV2 to TRBJ1-1; D is ambiguous. The CDR3 consists of 12 residues. The V end lost 11 bases, the J end lost 3 bases, and 13 bases lay between the germline ends. Looked up from germline, CDR1 is SNHLY and CDR2 is FYNNEI. The CDR3 DNA sequence: TGTGCCGGCTCGACTTCGGACACTGAAGCTTTCTTT. Protein: CAGSTSDTEAFF. Complete variable domain (other parts from reference TRBV2 and TRBJ1-1): EPEVTQTPSHQVTQMGQEVILRCVPISNHLYFYWYRQILGQKVEFLVSFYNNEISEKSEIFDDQFSVERPDGSNFTLKIRSTKLEDSAMYFCAGSTSDTEAFFGQGTRLTVV.

The genes are TRBV2 and TRBJ2-7; 7 bases align to TRBD1. The CDR3 totals 13 residues. Unmatched junction bases numbered 8, after V lost 9 bases and J lost 3 bases. CDR1 is SNHLY, CDR2 FYNNEI, per germline. CDR3 coding DNA: TGTGCCAGGCACAGGGGAGTGAACTACGAGCAGTACTTC. This codes for CARHRGVNYEQYF. Filled out from reference TRBV2 and TRBJ2-7, the complete variable domain reads EPEVTQTPSHQVTQMGQEVILRCVPISNHLYFYWYRQILGQKVEFLVSFYNNEISEKSEIFDDQFSVERPDGSNFTLKIRSTKLEDSAMYFCARHRGVNYEQYFGPGTRLTVT.

The genes are TRBV15 and TRBJ2-7; D remains unclear. V lost 0 bases and J 3 bases, leaving 3 bases between the germline ends. Germline lookup yields CDR1 LNHNV and CDR2 YYDKDF (reference sequence). This CDR3 spans 12 amino acids. CDR3 region: CATSREYYEQYF. The CDR3, as DNA: TGTGCCACCAGCAGAGAATACTACGAGCAGTACTTC.

The J gene is TRBJ2-7, the V gene TRBV18; D possibly corresponds to TRBD1 (6 bases). Per germline, CDR1 KGHSH and CDR2 LQKENI. V gave up 4 bases and J gave up 5 bases, with 9 bases separating them. This CDR3 region has 12 residues. DNA of the CDR3: TGTGCCAGCTCACTTGGGACAAACGAGCAGTACTTC. It codes for CASSLGTNEQYF.

The chain uses TRBV3-1 (or the pseudogene TRBV3-2) and TRBJ1-4; a possible D gene is TRBD1 (6 bases). The CDR3 totals 15 residues. V lost 6 bases to trimming and J lost 2 bases, with 13 bases between them. Germline lookup yields CDR1 LGHDT and CDR2 YNNKEL (reference sequence). The CDR3 spells CASSQAGATNEKLFF. For the CDR3, the DNA is TGTGCCAGCAGTCAGGCAGGGGCCACTAATGAAAAACTGTTTTTT.

This chain uses TRBV15 with TRBJ1-1; 9 bases match TRBD1. Germline assignment: CDR1 LNHNV and CDR2 YYDKDF (reference sequence). This CDR3 region has 13 residues. The ends lost 9 bases at V and 0 bases at J; junction bases unmatched: 2. Here the CDR3 reads CATRDRVNTEAFF. The CDR3 DNA sequence: TGTGCCACGAGGGACAGGGTGAACACTGAAGCTTTCTTT.

V gene TRBV2 combines with J gene TRBJ1-5, with TRBD1 matching 7 bases. CDR3 length: 18 amino acids. After removal of 2 bases from V and 2 bases from J, the junction contained 12 bases not matched to a gene. Germline loops: CDR1 SNHLY, CDR2 FYNNEI. The CDR3: CASSERGPRGDGNQPQHF. CDR3 sequence (DNA): TGTGCCAGCAGTGAAAGGGGGCCACGAGGGGATGGCAATCAGCCCCAGCATTTT.

The chain couples TRBV15 to TRBJ1-2; no clear D. The V end was cut by 1 base, the J end by 0 bases, with 18 bases between. The germline gives CDR1 LNHNV, CDR2 YYDKDF (reference sequence). This CDR3 is 18 amino acids long. The chain's CDR3 is CATSRGRDTSSPNYGYTF. The CDR3 DNA reads as TGTGCCACCAGCAGAGGAAGGGATACCTCTAGCCCTAACTATGGCTACACCTTC. The variable domain in full, with the rest retrieved from reference TRBV15 and TRBJ1-2, is DAMVIQNPRYQVTQFGKPVTLSCSQTLNHNVMYWYQQKSSQAPKLLFHYYDKDFNNEADTPDNFQSRRPNTSFCFLDIRSPGLGDTAMYLCATSRGRDTSSPNYGYTFGSGTRLTVV.

The chain couples TRBV2 to TRBJ1-5; D is uncertain. The CDR3 is 15 residues long. Between the trimmed V and J ends, which lost 4 bases and 0 bases, there was a span of 10 bases. Germline assignment: CDR1 SNHLY and CDR2 FYNNEI. The CDR3 is CASSVGGFSNQPQHF. DNA for the CDR3: TGTGCCAGCAGTGTTGGCGGATTTAGCAATCAGCCCCAGCATTTT.

The gene calls are TRBV5-4 and TRBJ2-5, with 8 bases fitting TRBD2. The CDR3 is 16 amino acids. Per germline, CDR1 SGHNT and CDR2 YYREEE (reference sequence). V shed 4 bases, J shed 12 bases, and the junction held 20 bases outside the gene matches. CDR3 nucleotides: TGTGCCAGCAGCCCCTGGGCCAGCGGGGGCCCTCGGACTGAGTACTTC. This translates into CASSPWASGGPRTEYF.

This rearrangement joins TRBV19 to TRBJ2-6; D unresolved. Trimming cost V 4 bases and J 0 bases, with 7 bases left between them. CDR1 is LNHDA, CDR2 SQIVND, per germline (reference sequence). This CDR3 region has 15 residues. Here the CDR3 reads CASSKDNSGANVLTF. Here the CDR3 DNA reads TGTGCCAGTAGTAAAGACAACTCTGGGGCCAACGTCCTGACTTTC.

Only one count was recorded for this clone. The genes are TRBV9 and TRBJ2-3; 10 nucleotides line up with TRBD1. V lost 3 bases, J lost 4 bases, and 11 bases stayed unmatched. The CDR3 consists of 17 residues. Germline values: CDR1 SGDLS, CDR2 YYNGEE. This CDR3 is CASSATLEDRGSDTQYF. Written as DNA, the CDR3 is TGTGCCAGCAGCGCTACCTTGGAGGACAGGGGGTCAGATACGCAGTATTTT.

The J gene is TRBJ1-6, the V gene TRBV5-5; 9 bases align to TRBD1. CDR3 length: 17 residues. Germline V gives CDR1 SGHKS, CDR2 YYEKEE (reference sequence). After removal of 0 bases from V and 13 bases from J, the junction contained 14 bases not matched to a gene. The CDR3 DNA is TGTGCCAGCAGCTTGGCCCGGGACAGGGATCACCTTTTGCCCCTCCACTTT. Translation: CASSLARDRDHLLPLHF.

The chain recombines TRBV27 with TRBJ1-1, with a tentative D call TRBD1 (5 bases). There are 11 residues in the CDR3. The V gene's germline CDR1 is MNHEY and CDR2 SMNVEV (reference sequence). Trimming pared 6 bases from V and 10 bases from J, leaving 12 bases between. CDR3 nucleotides: TGTGCCAGCAGACACAAAAGGGGAGCTTTCTTT. Amino acid sequence: CASRHKRGAFF.

V and J are TRBV11-2 and TRBJ1-2; 7 nucleotides agree with TRBD1. The CDR3 loop spans 11 amino acids. With 4 bases clipped from V and 7 bases from J, the junction kept 0 bases outside the gene matches. Germline V lookup: CDR1 SGHAT, CDR2 FQNNGV. The chain's CDR3 is CASSSGGGYTF. DNA of the CDR3: TGTGCCAGCAGCTCAGGGGGTGGCTACACCTTC.

The J gene is TRBJ2-7, the V gene TRBV5-1; 13 nucleotides line up with TRBD2. In germline, CDR1 is SGHRS, CDR2 YFSETQ. The CDR3 runs to 18 residues. V trimming: 4 bases; J trimming: 2 bases; junction bases outside the gene matches: 12. The DNA of the CDR3 is TGCGCCAGCAGCCCGGGACTAGCGGGGCAGAAAAGAACCTACGAGCAGTACTTC. Its protein product is CASSPGLAGQKRTYEQYF.